This is a list of T cell receptor beta chains from one sample in a study of blood T cell repertoires in COVID-19. Assay: immunoSEQ multiplex PCR; the TCRdb copy retains only in-frame clones and omits some. The repertoire holds approximately 300,000 clones, approximately 90% seen once, with 6.5% to 8% in the top ten. Sequencing was performed on peripheral blood. The receptors here all came from a woman under 40 with COVID-19, enrolled during active disease. Each CDR3 is given with its conserved first and last residue. D genes are given only for firm matches. A row's size may be missing; if present it is once, few, many or a size class.

TRBD1 | TRBJ2-7 | . | TRBV28 | TGTGCCAGCAGTTCGGGACAGGGGGAGGACGAGCAGTACTTC | CASSSGQGEDEQYF
. | TRBJ1-1 | . | TRBV15 | TGTGCCACCAGCAGCCTAGCCTCCACTGAAGCTTTCTTT | CATSSLASTEAFF
TRBD1 | TRBJ1-4 | . | TRBV14 | TGTGCCAGCAGCCGGACAGGGGGCGCGGAAAAACTGTTTTTT | CASSRTGGAEKLFF
. | TRBJ1-2 | . | TRBV5-5 | TGTGCCAGCAGCCGGCTCGGGGGGTTCGATGGCTACACCTTC | CASSRLGGFDGYTF
. | TRBJ1-2 | . | TRBV7-2 | TGTGCCAGCAGCTTAGTGCCGCAGGGGCGCGACTATGGCTACACCTTC | CASSLVPQGRDYGYTF
. | TRBJ2-1 | . | TRBV20-1 | TGCAGTGCCCAGGGTTATGAGCAGTTCTTC | CSAQGYEQFF
TRBD1 | TRBJ1-2 | . | TRBV3-1/TRBV3-2 | TGTGCCAGCAGCCGGACAGGCTCCAACTATGGCTACACCTTC | CASSRTGSNYGYTF
. | TRBJ1-1 | . | TRBV6-5 | TGTGCCAGCAGTTACTCGATTGGGGCCACTGAAGCTTTCTTT | CASSYSIGATEAFF
TRBD1 | TRBJ1-5 | . | TRBV12-3/TRBV12-4 | TGTGCCAGCAAGCAGGGGGTGAGTCAGCCCCAGCATTTT | CASKQGVSQPQHF
TRBD2 | TRBJ2-1 | . | TRBV19 | TGTGCCAGTAGTATAGGGACTAGCGAGTACAATGAGCAGTTCTTC | CASSIGTSEYNEQFF
TRBD1 | TRBJ2-7 | . | TRBV27 | TGTGCCAGCAGTTTAGGGGAGACAGGGGAGCACGAGCAGTACTTC | CASSLGETGEHEQYF
. | TRBJ2-3 | . | TRBV20-1 | TGCAGTGCTCTAGTGGGTGATACGCAGTATTTT | CSALVGDTQYF
. | TRBJ1-2 | few | TRBV9 | TGTGCCAGCAGCGGACAGCACTATGGCTACACCTTC | CASSGQHYGYTF
. | TRBJ1-1 | . | TRBV30 | TGTGCCTGGAGTGTCGGAGCGGGCACTGAAGCTTTCTTT | CAWSVGAGTEAFF
TRBD1 | TRBJ1-5 | . | TRBV5-1 | TGCGCCAGCAGCTCGGGACAGGGCAATCAGCCCCAGCATTTT | CASSSGQGNQPQHF
. | TRBJ1-5 | once | TRBV2 | TGTGCCAGCGACCCGACGGGGTTCCAGCCCCAGCATTTT | CASDPTGFQPQHF
TRBD2 | TRBJ2-5 | few | TRBV20-1 | TGCAGTGCTAGTGGATCGGGGGGACACCAAGAGACCCAGTACTTC | CSASGSGGHQETQYF
. | TRBJ2-7 | . | TRBV5-1 | TGCGCCAGCAGCCCGGGCGGGGCGGGTACCTACGAGCAGTACTTC | CASSPGGAGTYEQYF
. | TRBJ1-4 | . | TRBV19 | TGTGCCAGTAATGATCTCAGGAACGAAAAACTGTTTTTT | CASNDLRNEKLFF
. | TRBJ2-3 | . | TRBV29-1 | TGCAGCGTGAAACAGGCAGATACGCAGTATTTT | CSVKQADTQYF
TRBD1 | TRBJ2-2 | . | TRBV29-1 | TGCAGCGTTGACTCCGGGACAGGGGCCACCGGGGAGCTGTTTTTT | CSVDSGTGATGELFF
. | TRBJ2-1 | . | TRBV5-4 | TGTGCCAGCAGCTCATTAGGGAGGAGCTCCTACAATGAGCAGTTCTTC | CASSSLGRSSYNEQFF
. | TRBJ2-5 | . | TRBV24-1 | TGTGCCACCAGTGACCGGACAGAGTACCAAGAGACCCAGTACTTC | CATSDRTEYQETQYF
TRBD2 | TRBJ2-2 | once | TRBV13 | TGTGCCAGCAGCGGCGGGAGTACCGGCGGGGAGCTGTTTTTT | CASSGGSTGGELFF
. | TRBJ2-2 | . | TRBV3-1/TRBV3-2 | TGTGCCAGCAGCCAAGAGGCAGGGACTGGTCCCGGGGAGCTGTTTTTT | CASSQEAGTGPGELFF
. | TRBJ1-2 | once | TRBV24-1 | TGTGCCACCAGTAACGGGAACTATGGCTACACCTTC | CATSNGNYGYTF
TRBD1 | TRBJ2-2 | . | TRBV27 | TGTGCCAGCAGTTTAGGGGGACAGGGTAAACTGTTTTTT | CASSLGGQGKLFF
TRBD2 | TRBJ2-5 | . | TRBV9 | TGTGCCAGCAGCGTAGGTAATAGCGGGAGACAACAAGAGACCCAGTACTTC | CASSVGNSGRQQETQYF
. | TRBJ1-2 | . | TRBV4-3 | TGCGCCAGCAGCCAAGATACCCGAGGGGGGGGGACGGATGGCTACACCTTC | CASSQDTRGGGTDGYTF
TRBD1 | TRBJ1-6 | . | TRBV6-5 | TGTGCCAGCAGCCCCGGGACAGTGTCACCCCTCCACTTT | CASSPGTVSPLHF
. | TRBJ2-2 | . | TRBV5-5 | TGTGCCAGCAGCTTGATGCAGGGGCGGAACACCGGGGAGCTGTTTTTT | CASSLMQGRNTGELFF
TRBD2 | TRBJ2-2 | once | TRBV5-1 | TGCGCCAGCAGCTTGGCTAGCGGGAGTAATCGGGAGCTGTTTTTT | CASSLASGSNRELFF